A single sample is the source of the 27 T cell receptor beta chains below, sequenced in a study of cytomegalovirus exposure and HLA in healthy donors. Assay used: immunoSEQ multiplex PCR; TCRdb lists only in-frame clones, some missing. The sample contains about 130,000 clones, roughly nine tenths of which appear only once. The sample was PBMCs. These receptors were obtained from a woman between 18 and 29 years old in good health and CMV-seronegative.

The V call is TRBV29-1, the J call TRBJ1-2, with TRBD1 as a possible D gene (6 bases). The CDR3 contains 15 residues. The V gene's germline CDR1 is SQVTM and CDR2 ANQGSEA. The V end was cut by 6 bases, the J end by 8 bases, with 25 bases between. The CDR3 nucleotides read TGCAGCGTGTACGCTCTCTCACAGGGAAAGGACGGCTACACCTTC. Amino acids: CSVYALSQGKDGYTF.

The chain recombines TRBV7-9 with TRBJ2-7; D perhaps matches TRBD1 (5 bases). V was pared by 5 bases and J by 3 bases, with 14 bases between. Looked up from germline, CDR1 is SEHNR and CDR2 is FQNEAQ (reference sequence). This CDR3 has 14 residues. The CDR3 sequence: CASSEGIRGYEQYF. The DNA for the CDR3 is TGTGCCAGCAGCGAAGGGATAAGGGGCTACGAGCAGTACTTC.

The CDR3 DNA sequence: TGTGCCAGCAGTTTGTCAGTTGACACTGAAGCTTTCTTT. Its protein is CASSLSVDTEAFF. The genes are TRBV28 and TRBJ1-1, with D unclear. Deletions cut 3 bases from V and 3 bases from J, with 8 bases between. The germline gives CDR1 MDHEN, CDR2 SYDVKM. This CDR3 is built from 13 residues.

The CDR3 protein is CASSPGTGQEKLFF. The CDR3 DNA sequence: TGTGCCAGCTCCCCCGGGACAGGGCAGGAAAAACTGTTTTTT. This chain connects TRBV18 to TRBJ1-4; the match to TRBD1 covers 9 bases. The trim removed 6 bases at V and 8 bases at J, leaving 7 bases unmatched. CDR1 and CDR2 from the germline V gene are KGHSH and LQKENI. The CDR3 totals 14 residues.

This clone was observed once. This chain links TRBV28 with TRBJ1-1; 9 bases align to TRBD1. Germline CDR1 and CDR2: MDHEN and SYDVKM. This CDR3 spans 15 amino acids. V shed 4 bases and J 1 base; nucleotides not matched to a gene: 4. DNA for the CDR3: TGTGCCAGCAGTTCCCCGGGACAGGGGAACACTGAAGCTTTCTTT. Its protein is CASSSPGQGNTEAFF.

Here the CDR3 DNA reads TGTGCCAGCAGTTCTACAGGGGCAGGGGATACGCAGTATTTT. Its protein is CASSSTGAGDTQYF. The chain has TRBV28 and TRBJ2-3; 7 nucleotides agree with TRBD1. Germline loops: CDR1 MDHEN, CDR2 SYDVKM. CDR3 size: 14 residues. Trimming at V came to 4 bases and at J to 6 bases, leaving 7 bases not matched to a gene.

The chain combines TRBV2 with TRBJ1-3; D gene uncertain. Germline CDR1 is SNHLY and CDR2 is FYNNEI. This CDR3 region has 16 residues. The germline V and J ends were trimmed by 2 bases and 2 bases, with 13 bases remaining between them. As DNA, the CDR3 is TGTGCCAGCAGTGAAACGCGGGTCCCAGCTGGAAACACCATATATTTT. Translation: CASSETRVPAGNTIYF. The variable domain in full, with the rest retrieved from reference TRBV2 and TRBJ1-3, is EPEVTQTPSHQVTQMGQEVILRCVPISNHLYFYWYRQILGQKVEFLVSFYNNEISEKSEIFDDQFSVERPDGSNFTLKIRSTKLEDSAMYFCASSETRVPAGNTIYFGEGSWLTVV.

This clone was observed once. The V and J genes are TRBV7-3 and TRBJ2-1; possibly TRBD2 for D (6 bases). The CDR3 length is 14 residues. Trimming removed 4 bases from V and 9 bases from J, with 16 bases in between. In germline, CDR1 is SGHTA, CDR2 FQGTGA. The CDR3: CASSSGTGWREQFF. CDR3 nucleotide sequence: TGTGCCAGCAGCTCCGGGACTGGGTGGCGTGAGCAGTTCTTC.

The chain carries TRBV9 and TRBJ2-1; 11 positions match TRBD1. The V gene end was trimmed by 2 bases and the J gene end by 8 bases; junction bases not matched to a gene: 9. The V gene's germline CDR1 is SGDLS and CDR2 YYNGEE. The CDR3 is 16 residues long. The CDR3 DNA reads as TGTGCCAGCAGCGTGGGGTGGGGACAGGGGGGCGATGAGCAGTTCTTC. Translated: CASSVGWGQGGDEQFF.

In DNA form, the CDR3 reads TGTGCCAGCAGCCAAGGTCGCGGCTCCTACGAGCAGTACTTC. Protein product: CASSQGRGSYEQYF. V is TRBV4-2 and J is TRBJ2-7; D not resolved. Per the germline V gene, CDR1 is LGHNA and CDR2 is YNFKEQ. This CDR3 is 14 amino acids long. V lost 1 base, J lost 0 bases, and 7 bases lay in between.

The sample holds a few counts of this clone. This chain links TRBV18 with TRBJ2-5, with TRBD1 matching over 9 bases. Trimming at V came to 3 bases and at J to 4 bases, leaving 9 bases not matched to a gene. The CDR3 is 16 amino acids. Germline values: CDR1 KGHSH, CDR2 LQKENI. The CDR3 loop is CASSPARDRVRETQYF. For the CDR3, the DNA is TGTGCCAGCTCACCTGCCAGGGACAGGGTACGAGAGACCCAGTACTTC.

The chain recombines TRBV28 with TRBJ2-7; D may be TRBD1 (5 bases). The CDR3 has 13 residues. Germline V gene lookup returns CDR1 MDHEN and CDR2 SYDVKM. Between the trimmed V and J ends, which lost 6 bases and 4 bases, there was a span of 13 bases. DNA for the CDR3: TGTGCCAGCAGACCCAGACAGTATTACGAGCAGTACTTC. Translated: CASRPRQYYEQYF. Drawing the rest from reference TRBV28 and TRBJ2-7, the complete variable domain is DVKVTQSSRYLVKRTGEKVFLECVQDMDHENMFWYRQDPGLGLRLIYFSYDVKMKEKGDIPEGYSVSREKKERFSLILESASTNQTSMYLCASRPRQYYEQYFGPGTRLTVT.

J is TRBJ1-4 and V is TRBV10-3; tentatively, D is TRBD1 (6 bases). V was trimmed by 11 bases and J by 8 bases, leaving 18 bases between them. This CDR3 region has 13 residues. Germline assignment: CDR1 ENHRY and CDR2 SYGVKD. The chain's CDR3 is CAAQRGLEEKLFF. The CDR3 DNA reads TGTGCCGCCCAAAGGGGGTTGGAGGAAAAACTGTTTTTT.

A note on this clone: This sample also contains other DNA sequences that code for the same CDR3. The chain is built from TRBV10-3 and TRBJ2-2; TRBD1 aligns across 10 bases. The CDR3 length is 15 residues. With 3 bases clipped from V and 5 bases from J, the junction kept 3 bases outside the gene matches. CDR1 ENHRY and CDR2 SYGVKD come from the germline V gene. CDR3 amino acids: CAISDRDRGTGELFF. As DNA, the CDR3 is TGTGCCATCAGTGATAGGGACAGGGGAACCGGGGAGCTGTTTTTT.

The chain uses TRBV2 and TRBJ2-3; 11 nucleotides line up with TRBD2. The CDR3 length is 15 residues. Per germline, CDR1 SNHLY and CDR2 FYNNEI. J was trimmed by 2 bases and V by 8 bases; bases with no gene match: 6. In DNA, the CDR3 is TGTGCCAGCGGAAAACTAGCGGGAGACACAGATACGCAGTATTTT. Encoded protein: CASGKLAGDTDTQYF.

The gene calls are TRBV9 and TRBJ2-5; possible D gene TRBD2, 6 bases. The V gene lost 4 bases and the J gene lost 1 base, with 14 bases spanning the gap. The CDR3 has 15 residues. Per germline, CDR1 SGDLS and CDR2 YYNGEE. The CDR3 region is CASSSNGSPQETQYF. The CDR3 coding sequence is TGTGCCAGCAGCTCAAACGGGAGCCCCCAAGAGACCCAGTACTTC.

The chain carries TRBV13 and TRBJ2-5, with a weak D call TRBD2 (6 bases). V gave up 5 bases and J gave up 4 bases, with 17 bases separating them. Germline CDR1 and CDR2: PRHDT and FYEKMQ (reference sequence). The CDR3 spans 15 residues. Written as DNA, the CDR3 is TGTGCCAGCAGCCCTGGGACTCTTAAAGGAGAGACCCAGTACTTC. Translated: CASSPGTLKGETQYF.

The chain has TRBV30 and TRBJ2-7, with D maybe TRBD1 (6 bases). Germline loops: CDR1 GTSNPN, CDR2 SVGIG (reference sequence). V lost 2 bases, J lost 7 bases, and 18 bases lay in between. This CDR3 comprises 14 residues. The CDR3 DNA is TGTGCCTGGAGTACGCAGGGGCCCTTCACGGAGCAGTACTTC. Translated: CAWSTQGPFTEQYF.

The gene calls are TRBV2 and TRBJ2-7, with 10 bases lining up with TRBD2. The CDR3 is 13 residues long. With 6 bases clipped from V and 4 bases from J, the junction kept 3 bases outside the gene matches. The germline CDR1 and CDR2 sequences are SNHLY and FYNNEI. Here the CDR3 reads CASRWTSGYEQYF. CDR3 nucleotide sequence: TGTGCCAGCAGGTGGACTAGCGGTTACGAGCAGTACTTC. Full variable domain (missing parts from reference TRBV2 and TRBJ2-7): EPEVTQTPSHQVTQMGQEVILRCVPISNHLYFYWYRQILGQKVEFLVSFYNNEISEKSEIFDDQFSVERPDGSNFTLKIRSTKLEDSAMYFCASRWTSGYEQYFGPGTRLTVT.

The chain is built from TRBV10-3 and TRBJ2-7; 9 nucleotides line up with TRBD1. This CDR3 spans 14 amino acids. Per germline, CDR1 ENHRY and CDR2 SYGVKD. Losses at the gene ends were 4 bases for V and 3 bases for J; bases not matched to a gene: 4. The CDR3, as DNA: TGTGCCATCAGTGGCGACAGGGGGGGCTACGAGCAGTACTTC. It codes for CAISGDRGGYEQYF.

CDR3 region: CASSLVAGDDTGELFF. The CDR3 DNA reads TGCGCCAGCAGCTTGGTGGCAGGGGACGACACCGGGGAGCTGTTTTTT. The gene calls are TRBV5-1 and TRBJ2-2; D might be TRBD1 (6 bases). Trimming stripped 0 bases from V and 3 bases from J, with 12 bases between. CDR1 SGHRS and CDR2 YFSETQ come from the germline V gene. The CDR3 is made up of 16 amino acids.

This clone was counted only a few times. The gene calls are TRBV27 and TRBJ2-1, with 8 nucleotides matching TRBD2. The CDR3 sequence is 12 residues long. Germline V gives CDR1 MNHEY, CDR2 SMNVEV (reference sequence). V was clipped by 11 bases and J by 10 bases; unmatched bases: 10. CDR3 bases: TGTGCCGGGGCGGGGGGAATCGGGGAGCAGTTCTTC. Protein product: CAGAGGIGEQFF.

Details on this clone: The junction shows a germline mismatch at one end, possibly a read error. The genes are TRBV7-7 and TRBJ2-7; 8 nucleotides align to TRBD2. Germline V gene lookup returns CDR1 SSHAT and CDR2 FNYEAQ (reference sequence). CDR3 length equals 19 residues. CDR3 bases: TGTGCTAGCAGCTTGTTGGGAGGCAGGCAATCGGGACTAGGTTACGAGCAGTACTTC. It is translated as CASSLLGGRQSGLGYEQYF.

This chain connects TRBV27 to TRBJ1-2; D might be TRBD1 (5 bases). The CDR3 has 14 amino acids. V lost 1 base to trimming and J lost 7 bases, with 13 bases between them. Germline CDR1 is MNHEY and CDR2 is SMNVEV (reference sequence). The CDR3 bases are TGTGCCAGCAGTTTATTTGCAGGGATGGGTGGCTACACCTTC. Encoded protein: CASSLFAGMGGYTF.

The chain has TRBV10-1 and TRBJ2-1, with 12 positions matching TRBD2. V lost 5 bases and J lost 4; bases outside the gene matches: 6. CDR1 and CDR2 from the germline V gene are WNHNN and SYGVQD (reference sequence). This CDR3 comprises 16 residues. DNA for the CDR3: TGCGCCAGCAGTTTGACTAGCGGGGGTGGATACAATGAGCAGTTCTTC. Translation: CASSLTSGGGYNEQFF.

CDR3: CASSPKPGGSYGYTF. Here the CDR3 DNA reads TGTGCCAGCAGCCCCAAACCGGGGGGCTCCTATGGCTACACCTTC. This chain uses TRBV7-9 with TRBJ1-2; D may be TRBD1 (6 bases). Between the trimmed V and J ends, which lost 5 bases and 4 bases, there was a span of 17 bases. The CDR3 is 15 residues long. CDR1 and CDR2 (germline): SEHNR, FQNEAQ (reference sequence).

The V gene is TRBV5-1, the J gene TRBJ2-5, with 11 bases that match TRBD1. V was pared by 4 bases and J by 4 bases, with 6 bases of the junction left unmatched. The germline CDR1 and CDR2 sequences are SGHRS and YFSETQ. This CDR3 region has 15 residues. The CDR3 region has the DNA TGCGCCAGCAGCCTAACCGGGACAGGGGGAGAGACCCAGTACTTC. This codes for CASSLTGTGGETQYF.